This section outlines one TCR beta chain sequence together with its context. Antigen: not known. Random-hexamer reverse transcription was applied to roughly 0.5 to 1 ug RNA. The authors amplified TCR beta CDR3 across 54 Vbeta and 13 Jbeta using immunoSEQ multiplex PCR. TCRdb called the immunoSEQ multiplex PCR reads again in MiXCR, with one record for every CDR3 protein. The sample has some 200,000 distinct CDR3 sequences, 90% to 95% seen once. The data are from a study of CD8 T cells in Susac syndrome. Study-level findings and limits: Expansion of clones was not seen in the CD4+ T cell repertoires of Susac syndrome.

Germline CDR1 is DFQATT and CDR2 is SNEGSKA (reference sequence). The CDR3 extends over 13 amino acids. The trim removed 3 bases at V and 5 bases at J, leaving 4 bases unmatched. This sequence originates from a human donor with Susac syndrome. The genes are TRBV20-1 and TRBJ2-5; 9 bases map to TRBD2. Sequenced: CD4+ T cells from PBMCs. The CDR3 region has the DNA TGCAGTGCTAGTCCCGGACTAGCGGAGACCCAGTACTTC. It codes for CSASPGLAETQYF.